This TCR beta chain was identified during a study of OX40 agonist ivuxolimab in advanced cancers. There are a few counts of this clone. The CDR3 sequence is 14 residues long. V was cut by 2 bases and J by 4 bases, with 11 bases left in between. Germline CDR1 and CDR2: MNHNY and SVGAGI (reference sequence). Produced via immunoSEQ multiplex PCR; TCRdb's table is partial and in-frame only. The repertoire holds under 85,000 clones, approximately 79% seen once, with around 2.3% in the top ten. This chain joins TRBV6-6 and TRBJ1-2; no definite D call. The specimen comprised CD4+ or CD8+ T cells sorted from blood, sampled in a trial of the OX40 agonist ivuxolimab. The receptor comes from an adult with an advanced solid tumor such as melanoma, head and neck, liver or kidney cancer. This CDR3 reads CASSYGSTSYGYTF. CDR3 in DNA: TGTGCCAGCAGTTACGGATCCACTTCCTATGGCTACACCTTC.